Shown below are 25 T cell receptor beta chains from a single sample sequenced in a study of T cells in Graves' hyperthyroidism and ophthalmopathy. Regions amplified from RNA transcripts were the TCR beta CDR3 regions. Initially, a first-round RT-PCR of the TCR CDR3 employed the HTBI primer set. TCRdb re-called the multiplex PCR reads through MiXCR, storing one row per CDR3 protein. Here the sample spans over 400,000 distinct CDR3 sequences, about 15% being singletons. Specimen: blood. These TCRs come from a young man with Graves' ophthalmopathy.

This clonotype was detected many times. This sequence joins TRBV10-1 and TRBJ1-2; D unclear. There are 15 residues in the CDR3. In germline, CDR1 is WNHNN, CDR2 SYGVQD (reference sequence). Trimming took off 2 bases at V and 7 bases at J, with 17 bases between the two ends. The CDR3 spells CASSEQSSSFSGYTF. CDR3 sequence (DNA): TGCGCCAGCAGTGAGCAGAGTTCGTCCTTCAGTGGCTACACCTTC.

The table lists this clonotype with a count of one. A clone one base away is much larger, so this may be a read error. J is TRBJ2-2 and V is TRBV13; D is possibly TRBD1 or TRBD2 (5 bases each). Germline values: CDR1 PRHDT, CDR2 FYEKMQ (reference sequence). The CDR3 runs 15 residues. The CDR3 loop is CASSLSGRGTGELLF. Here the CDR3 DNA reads TGTGCCAGCAGCTTATCAGGGCGCGGCACCGGGGAGCTGCTTTTT.

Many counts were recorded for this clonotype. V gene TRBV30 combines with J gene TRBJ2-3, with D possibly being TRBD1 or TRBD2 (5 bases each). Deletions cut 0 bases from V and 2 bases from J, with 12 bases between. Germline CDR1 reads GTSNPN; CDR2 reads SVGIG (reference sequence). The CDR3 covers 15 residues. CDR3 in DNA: TGTGCCTGGAGTGTGTTAGGGGAGATCACAGATACGCAGTATTTT. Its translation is CAWSVLGEITDTQYF.

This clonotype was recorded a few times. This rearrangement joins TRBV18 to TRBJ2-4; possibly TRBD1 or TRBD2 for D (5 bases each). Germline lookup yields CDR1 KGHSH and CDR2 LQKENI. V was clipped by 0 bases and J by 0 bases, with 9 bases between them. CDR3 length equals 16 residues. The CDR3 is CASSPPGTLAKNIQYF. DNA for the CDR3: TGTGCCAGCTCACCACCCGGGACGTTAGCCAAAAACATTCAGTACTTC. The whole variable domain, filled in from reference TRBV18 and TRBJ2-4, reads NAGVMQNPRHLVRRRGQEARLRCSPMKGHSHVYWYRQLPEEGLKFMVYLQKENIIDESGMPKERFSAEFPKEGPSILRIQQVVRGDSAAYFCASSPPGTLAKNIQYFGAGTRLSVL.

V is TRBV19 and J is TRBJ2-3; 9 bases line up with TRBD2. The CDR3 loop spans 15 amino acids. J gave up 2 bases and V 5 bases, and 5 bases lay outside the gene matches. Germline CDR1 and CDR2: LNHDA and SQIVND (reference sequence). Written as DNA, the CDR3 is TGTGCCAGTAGTCCTCTAGCGGGGTACACAGATACGCAGTATTTT. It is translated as CASSPLAGYTDTQYF. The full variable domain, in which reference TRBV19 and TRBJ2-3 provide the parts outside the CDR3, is DGGITQSPKYLFRKEGQNVTLSCEQNLNHDAMYWYRQDPGQGLRLIYYSQIVNDFQKGDIAEGYSVSREKKESFPLTVTSAQKNPTAFYLCASSPLAGYTDTQYFGPGTRLTVL.

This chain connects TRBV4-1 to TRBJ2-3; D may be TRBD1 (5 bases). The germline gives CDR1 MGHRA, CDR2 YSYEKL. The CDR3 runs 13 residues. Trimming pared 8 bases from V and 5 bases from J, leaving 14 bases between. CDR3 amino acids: CASGARSLDTQYF. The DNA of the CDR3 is TGCGCCAGCGGGGCAAGGTCGTTAGATACGCAGTATTTT.

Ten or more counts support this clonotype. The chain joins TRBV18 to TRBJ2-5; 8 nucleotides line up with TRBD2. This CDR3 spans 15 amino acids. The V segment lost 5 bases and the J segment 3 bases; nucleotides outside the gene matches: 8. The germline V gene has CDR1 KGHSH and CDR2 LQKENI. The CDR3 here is CASSTGSGGEETQYF. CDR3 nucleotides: TGTGCCAGCTCAACGGGCAGCGGGGGAGAAGAGACCCAGTACTTC.

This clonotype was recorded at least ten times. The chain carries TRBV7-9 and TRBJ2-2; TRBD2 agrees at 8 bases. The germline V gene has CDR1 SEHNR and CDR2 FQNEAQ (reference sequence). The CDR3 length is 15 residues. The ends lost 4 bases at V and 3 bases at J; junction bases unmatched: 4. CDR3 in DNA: TGTGCCAGCAGCTCGGGAGGGCCGGACACCGGGGAGCTGTTTTTT. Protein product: CASSSGGPDTGELFF.

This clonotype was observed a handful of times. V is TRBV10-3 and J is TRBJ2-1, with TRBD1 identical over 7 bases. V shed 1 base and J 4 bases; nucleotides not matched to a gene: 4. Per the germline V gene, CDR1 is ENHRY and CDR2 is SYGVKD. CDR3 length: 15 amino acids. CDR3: CAISEFRGKYNEQFF. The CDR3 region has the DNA TGTGCCATCAGTGAGTTCAGGGGGAAATACAATGAGCAGTTCTTC.

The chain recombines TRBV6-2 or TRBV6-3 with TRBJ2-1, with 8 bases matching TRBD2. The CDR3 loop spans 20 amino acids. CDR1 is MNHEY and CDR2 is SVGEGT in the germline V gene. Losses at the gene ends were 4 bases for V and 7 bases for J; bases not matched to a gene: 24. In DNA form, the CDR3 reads TGTGCCAGCAGTTCCACTCAAGGGACTAGGAGAGGACGTTTCGTAAATGAGCAGTTCTTC. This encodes CASSSTQGTRRGRFVNEQFF.

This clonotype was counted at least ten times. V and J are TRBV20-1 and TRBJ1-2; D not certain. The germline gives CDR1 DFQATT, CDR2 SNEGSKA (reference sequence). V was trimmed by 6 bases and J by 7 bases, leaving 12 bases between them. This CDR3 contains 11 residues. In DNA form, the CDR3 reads TGCAGTGCCGTAGCGTGGGCTGGCTACACCTTC. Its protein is CSAVAWAGYTF.

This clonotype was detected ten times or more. The CDR3 sequence is CASSRTEEETQYF. In nucleotides, the CDR3 is TGTGCCAGCAGCCGGACGGAAGAAGAGACCCAGTACTTC. V usage is TRBV7-2 and J usage is TRBJ2-5; no clear D. This CDR3 contains 13 residues. V lost 5 bases and J lost 3, with 10 bases in between. Germline CDR1 SGHTA, CDR2 FQGNSA.

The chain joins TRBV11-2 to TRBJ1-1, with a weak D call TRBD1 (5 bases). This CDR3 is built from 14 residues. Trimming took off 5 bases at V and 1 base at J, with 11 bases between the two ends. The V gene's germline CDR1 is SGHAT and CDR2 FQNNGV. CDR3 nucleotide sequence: TGTGCCAGCAGCCCCATGGGGGGGAACACTGAAGCTTTCTTT. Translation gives CASSPMGGNTEAFF.

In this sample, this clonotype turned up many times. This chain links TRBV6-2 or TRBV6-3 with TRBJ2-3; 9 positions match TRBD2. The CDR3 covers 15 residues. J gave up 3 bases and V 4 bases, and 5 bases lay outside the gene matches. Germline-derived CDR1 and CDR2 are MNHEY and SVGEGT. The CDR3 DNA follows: TGTGCCAGCAGTTCGGCGGGAGGGCGAACAGATACGCAGTATTTT. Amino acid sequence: CASSSAGGRTDTQYF.

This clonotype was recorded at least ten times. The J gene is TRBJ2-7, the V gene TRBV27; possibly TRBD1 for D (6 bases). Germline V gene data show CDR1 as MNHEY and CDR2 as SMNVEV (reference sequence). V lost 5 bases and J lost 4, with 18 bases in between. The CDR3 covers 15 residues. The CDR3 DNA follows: TGTGCCAGCAGTCACGCCACAGGGTCGGGGTACGAGCAGTACTTC. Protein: CASSHATGSGYEQYF.

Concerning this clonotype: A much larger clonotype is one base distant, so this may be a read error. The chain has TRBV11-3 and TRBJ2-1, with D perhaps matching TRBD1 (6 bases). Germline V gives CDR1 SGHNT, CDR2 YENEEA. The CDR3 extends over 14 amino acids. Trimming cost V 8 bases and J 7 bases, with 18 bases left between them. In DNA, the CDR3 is TGTGCCAGCGGCTCTACAGGGAATTGGAATGAGCAGTTCTTC. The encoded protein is CASGSTGNWNEQFF. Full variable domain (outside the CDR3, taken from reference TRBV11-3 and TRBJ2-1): EAGVVQSPRYKIIEKKQPVAFWCNPISGHNTLYWYLQNLGQGPELLIRYENEEAVDDSQLPKDRFSAERLKGVDSTLKIQPAELGDSAVYLCASGSTGNWNEQFFGPGTRLTVL.

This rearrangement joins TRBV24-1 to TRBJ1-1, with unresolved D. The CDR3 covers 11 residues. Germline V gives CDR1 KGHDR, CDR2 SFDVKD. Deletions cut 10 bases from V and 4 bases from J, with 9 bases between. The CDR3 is CATAVGTEAFF. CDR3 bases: TGTGCCACGGCGGTGGGCACTGAAGCTTTCTTT.

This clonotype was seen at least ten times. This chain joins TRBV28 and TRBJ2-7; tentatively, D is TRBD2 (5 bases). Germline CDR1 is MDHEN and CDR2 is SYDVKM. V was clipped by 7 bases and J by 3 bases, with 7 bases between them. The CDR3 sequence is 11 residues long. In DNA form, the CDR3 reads TGTGCCAGCAATGCGGGCTACGAGCAGTACTTC. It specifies CASNAGYEQYF.

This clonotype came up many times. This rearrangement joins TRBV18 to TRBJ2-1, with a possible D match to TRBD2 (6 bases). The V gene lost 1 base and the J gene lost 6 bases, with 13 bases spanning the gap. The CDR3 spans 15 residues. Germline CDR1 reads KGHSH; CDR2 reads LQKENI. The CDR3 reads CASSPRRGGINEQFF. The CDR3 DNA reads TGTGCCAGCTCACCACGGAGGGGTGGTATCAATGAGCAGTTCTTC.

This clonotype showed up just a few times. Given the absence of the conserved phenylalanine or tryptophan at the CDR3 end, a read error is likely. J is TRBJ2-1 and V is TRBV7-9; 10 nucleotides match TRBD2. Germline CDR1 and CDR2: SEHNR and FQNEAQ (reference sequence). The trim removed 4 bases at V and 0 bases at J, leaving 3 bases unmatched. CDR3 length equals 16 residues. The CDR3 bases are TGTGCCAGCAGCTATCTAGCGGGGGCCTCCTACAATGAGCAGTTCCTC. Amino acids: CASSYLAGASYNEQFL.

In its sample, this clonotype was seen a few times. The CDR3 sequence: CASSYLAGRVFSDTQYF. The CDR3 coding sequence is TGTGCCAGCAGTTACTTGGCAGGCCGGGTTTTCTCAGATACGCAGTATTTT. The chain links TRBV6-2 or TRBV6-3 to TRBJ2-3; D is uncertain. The V end was cut by 1 base, the J end by 4 bases, with 18 bases between. CDR1 and CDR2 from the germline V gene are MNHEY and SVGEGT. This CDR3 has 17 amino acids.

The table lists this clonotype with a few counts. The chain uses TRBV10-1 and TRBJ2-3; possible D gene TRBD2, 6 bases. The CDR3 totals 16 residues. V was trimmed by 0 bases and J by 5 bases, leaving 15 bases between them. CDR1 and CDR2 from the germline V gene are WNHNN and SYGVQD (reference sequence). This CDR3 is CASSESGGEGLDTQYF. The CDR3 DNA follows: TGCGCCAGCAGTGAGTCTGGCGGGGAAGGGTTAGATACGCAGTATTTT.

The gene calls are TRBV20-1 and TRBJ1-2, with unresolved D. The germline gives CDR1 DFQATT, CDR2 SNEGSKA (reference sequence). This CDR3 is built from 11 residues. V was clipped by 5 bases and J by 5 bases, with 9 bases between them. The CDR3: CSAPVPYGYTF. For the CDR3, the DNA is TGCAGTGCTCCCGTCCCTTATGGCTACACCTTC.

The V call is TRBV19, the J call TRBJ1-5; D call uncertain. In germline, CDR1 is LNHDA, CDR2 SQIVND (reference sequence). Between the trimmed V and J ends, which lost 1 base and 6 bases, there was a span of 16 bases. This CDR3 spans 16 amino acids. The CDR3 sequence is CASSIGPPARGQPQHF. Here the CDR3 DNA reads TGTGCCAGTAGTATAGGTCCCCCTGCTCGGGGTCAGCCCCAGCATTTT. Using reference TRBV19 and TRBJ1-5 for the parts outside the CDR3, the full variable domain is DGGITQSPKYLFRKEGQNVTLSCEQNLNHDAMYWYRQDPGQGLRLIYYSQIVNDFQKGDIAEGYSVSREKKESFPLTVTSAQKNPTAFYLCASSIGPPARGQPQHFGDGTRLSIL.

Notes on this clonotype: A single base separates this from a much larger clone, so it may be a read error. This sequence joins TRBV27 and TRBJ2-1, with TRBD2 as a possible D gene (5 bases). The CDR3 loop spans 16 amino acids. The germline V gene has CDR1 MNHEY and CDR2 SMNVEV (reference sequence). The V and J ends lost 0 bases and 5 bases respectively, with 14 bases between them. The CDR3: CASSLSRARWDNEQFF. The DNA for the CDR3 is TGTGCCAGCAGTTTATCGAGGGCCCGATGGGACAATGAGCAGTTCTTC.